The rows below give T cell receptor beta chains drawn from one sample of a study of PD-L1 blockade in urothelial cancer. Assay: immunoSEQ multiplex PCR; the TCRdb copy retains only in-frame clones and omits some. This table has some 50,000 clones, about 85% appearing once. The sample in question was PBMCs, obtained around atezolizumab (anti-PD-L1) treatment. These receptor sequences come from a man aged 50-60 years with urothelial cancer. Both conserved end residues are part of each CDR3. Each record gives: clone size, J gene, V gene, D gene, CDR3 protein, CDR3 DNA. The D gene is left open where the match is weak. Only part of the rows carry a size: once, few, many, or a class if the clone is expanded.

.,TRBJ2-1,TRBV2,TRBD2,CASRRLASSYNEQFF,TGTGCCAGCAGGCGACTAGCTAGCTCCTACAATGAGCAGTTCTTC
.,TRBJ1-5,TRBV6-1,.,CASSGGRGNNQPQHF,TGTGCCAGCAGTGGAGGAAGGGGCAACAATCAGCCCCAGCATTTT
.,TRBJ2-1,TRBV4-1,TRBD2,CASDAGGDDTIF,TGCGCCAGCGACGCCGGGGGGGATGACACGATCTTC
once,TRBJ1-5,TRBV6-5,.,CASRTTGYSNQPQHF,TGTGCCAGCAGGACGACAGGCTATAGCAATCAGCCCCAGCATTTT
.,TRBJ2-7,TRBV10-3,TRBD1,CAISSRTGYEQYF,TGTGCCATCAGTTCAAGGACAGGGTACGAGCAGTACTTC
once,TRBJ1-1,TRBV5-6,.,CASSLGVQGWSTEAFF,TGTGCCAGCAGCTTGGGGGTGCAGGGGTGGAGCACTGAAGCTTTCTTT
.,TRBJ1-2,TRBV7-9,.,CASSLSGGDYGYTF,TGTGCCAGCAGCTTAAGTGGCGGAGACTATGGCTACACCTTC
.,TRBJ2-5,TRBV14,.,CASSQDGSVRGQETQYF,TGTGCCAGCAGCCAAGATGGTTCTGTACGGGGACAAGAGACCCAGTACTTC
.,TRBJ2-2,TRBV11-3,TRBD1,CASSGRDSLYPNTGELFF,TGTGCCAGCAGCGGCCGGGACAGCCTTTACCCCAACACCGGGGAGCTGTTTTTT
.,TRBJ2-7,TRBV2,.,CASSVDSYEQYF,TGTGCCAGCAGTGTCGACAGCTACGAGCAGTACTTC
.,TRBJ2-2,TRBV30,.,CAWSVSRNTGELFF,TGTGCCTGGAGTGTCTCCAGAAACACCGGGGAGCTGTTTTTT
.,TRBJ2-3,TRBV30,.,CAWTPPDRPSSDTQYF,TGTGCCTGGACCCCTCCCGACAGGCCGTCTTCAGATACGCAGTATTTT
.,TRBJ2-7,TRBV2,.,CASSEGLTSYEQYF,TGTGCCAGCAGTGAGGGACTGACCTCCTACGAGCAGTACTTC
.,TRBJ2-7,TRBV5-1,.,CASSPGPAGQYF,TGCGCCAGCAGCCCGGGTCCCGCCGGGCAGTACTTC
.,TRBJ1-2,TRBV2,TRBD1,CASSEARGMGYGYTF,TGTGCCAGCAGTGAGGCCAGGGGGATGGGCTATGGCTACACCTTC
medium-sized,TRBJ2-3,TRBV27,.,CASSSSSSTDTQYF,TGTGCCAGCAGTTCATCGTCTAGCACAGATACGCAGTATTTT
.,TRBJ2-3,TRBV7-8,TRBD2,CASSPRLADPRDTQYF,TGTGCCAGCAGCCCCCGACTAGCGGACCCTCGCGATACGCAGTATTTT
once,TRBJ1-5,TRBV4-2,TRBD1,CASSQDLGDRNQPQHF,TGTGCCAGCAGCCAAGATTTGGGGGACAGAAATCAGCCCCAGCATTTT
.,TRBJ2-7,TRBV19,.,CASSIEQGTYEQYF,TGTGCCAGTAGTATAGAACAGGGAACCTACGAGCAGTACTTC
.,TRBJ1-2,TRBV5-6,TRBD1,CASSLIQGAFYGYTF,TGTGCCAGCAGCTTGATACAGGGGGCGTTCTATGGCTACACCTTC
.,TRBJ2-5,TRBV4-3,.,CASSQATGRKETQYF,TGCGCCAGCAGCCAAGCAACCGGGAGAAAAGAGACCCAGTACTTC
.,TRBJ2-1,TRBV7-9,.,CASRRSGFFNNEQFF,TGTGCCAGCCGACGGTCCGGGTTTTTCAACAATGAGCAGTTCTTC
.,TRBJ1-4,TRBV6-5,.,CASSSDRPTNEKLFF,TGTGCCAGCAGTTCTGACAGACCAACTAATGAAAAACTGTTTTTT
.,TRBJ2-7,TRBV15,.,CVTSREARSPNEQYF,TGTGTCACCAGCAGAGAGGCTAGATCTCCCAACGAGCAGTACTTC
.,TRBJ1-4,TRBV19,TRBD1,CASRDGQGRNKLFF,TGTGCCAGTAGAGATGGACAGGGGCGAAACAAACTGTTTTTT
.,TRBJ1-4,TRBV5-5,TRBD1,CASSWETGAGEKLFF,TGTGCCAGCAGCTGGGAAACAGGGGCGGGAGAAAAACTGTTTTTT
.,TRBJ1-1,TRBV2,TRBD1,CASRDGQGANTEAFF,TGTGCCAGCAGGGACGGTCAGGGGGCGAACACTGAAGCTTTCTTT
.,TRBJ2-1,TRBV9,TRBD2,CASSVAASGGAGSYNEQFF,TGTGCCAGCAGCGTAGCTGCTAGCGGGGGGGCGGGCTCCTACAATGAGCAGTTCTTC
.,TRBJ1-4,TRBV5-5,.,CASSLGSGNEKLFF,TGTGCCAGCAGCTTGGGCAGCGGGAATGAAAAACTGTTTTTT
.,TRBJ2-7,TRBV6-5,.,CASSYSGGGEQYF,TGTGCCAGCAGTTACTCGGGAGGGGGCGAGCAGTACTTC
.,TRBJ1-2,TRBV7-8,.,CASSLGVINYGYTF,TGTGCCAGCAGCTTAGGTGTCATCAACTATGGCTACACCTTC
.,TRBJ2-5,TRBV4-3,.,CASSQSLRETQYF,TGCGCCAGCAGCCAATCACTACGAGAGACCCAGTACTTC
once,TRBJ2-1,TRBV4-3,TRBD2,CASSQALPLAGYSYNEQFF,TGCGCCAGCAGCCAAGCCCTACCACTAGCGGGATACTCCTACAATGAGCAGTTCTTC
.,TRBJ2-2,TRBV9,.,CASRPSPSSQVNVGGELFF,TGTGCCAGCAGGCCCTCCCCCAGCTCACAGGTCAACGTAGGAGGGGAGCTGTTTTTT
medium-sized,TRBJ1-2,TRBV2,TRBD1,CASSEMGQDYGYTF,TGTGCCAGCAGTGAAATGGGACAGGACTATGGCTACACCTTC
.,TRBJ2-3,TRBV11-2,TRBD2,CASSEGTKGHPRTDTQYF,TGTGCCAGCAGCGAAGGGACTAAGGGGCACCCCCGCACAGATACGCAGTATTTT
medium-sized,TRBJ2-7,TRBV7-3,.,CASSLTPSPYEQYF,TGTGCCAGCAGCTTAACACCAAGCCCCTACGAGCAGTACTTC
.,TRBJ2-5,TRBV11-2,TRBD2,CASTSQGLAGGQETQYF,TGTGCCAGCACATCCCAGGGGCTAGCGGGGGGCCAAGAGACCCAGTACTTC
.,TRBJ2-1,TRBV18,TRBD2,CASSPRRPMTSGGNEQFF,TGTGCCAGCTCACCCCGGAGACCCATGACTAGCGGGGGGAATGAGCAGTTCTTC
few,TRBJ2-2,TRBV2,TRBD1,CASSGGGQGGTGELFF,TGTGCCAGCAGTGGAGGGGGACAGGGGGGCACCGGGGAGCTGTTTTTT
.,TRBJ1-1,TRBV5-5,.,CASSLDPRSDTEAFF,TGTGCCAGCAGCTTGGATCCCAGGTCGGACACTGAAGCTTTCTTT
once,TRBJ2-3,TRBV19,TRBD1,CASSKGQGASTDTQYF,TGTGCCAGTAGTAAAGGACAGGGGGCTAGCACAGATACGCAGTATTTT
.,TRBJ2-5,TRBV11-3,.,CASSLGAQGDETQYF,TGTGCCAGCAGCTTAGGCGCGCAGGGTGACGAGACCCAGTACTTC
.,TRBJ1-4,TRBV4-1,.,CASSQDQGRLLTNEKLFF,TGCGCCAGCAGCCAAGATCAAGGGAGATTACTAACTAATGAAAAACTGTTTTTT
.,TRBJ1-5,TRBV19,TRBD1,CASSTGGAGQPQHF,TGTGCCAGTAGTACAGGGGGCGCGGGGCAGCCCCAGCATTTT
once,TRBJ2-1,TRBV9,.,CASSVGIEVEQFF,TGTGCCAGCAGCGTCGGAATAGAGGTTGAGCAGTTCTTC
.,TRBJ2-7,TRBV9,TRBD1,CASSVGTGFDEQYF,TGTGCCAGCAGCGTTGGGACAGGGTTCGACGAGCAGTACTTC
.,TRBJ2-6,TRBV27,.,CASRRGGTGRSGANVLTF,TGTGCCAGCAGACGGGGGGGGACAGGGAGATCTGGGGCCAACGTCCTGACTTTC
.,TRBJ1-3,TRBV15,.,CATSPRGGNFENTIYF,TGTGCCACCAGCCCGCGGGGGGGCAACTTTGAAAACACCATATATTTT
.,TRBJ2-3,TRBV4-1,TRBD2,CASSQDFGGGTDTQYF,TGCGCCAGCAGCCAAGATTTTGGGGGGGGCACAGATACGCAGTATTTT
.,TRBJ1-2,TRBV7-6,TRBD1,CASSPDRVYGYTF,TGTGCCAGCAGCCCCGACAGGGTCTATGGCTACACCTTC
.,TRBJ2-1,TRBV7-9,.,CASSLAGMQFF,TGTGCCAGCAGCTTAGCGGGCATGCAGTTCTTC
.,TRBJ2-2,TRBV30,TRBD1,CAWTPGGQGRGELFF,TGTGCCTGGACCCCCGGGGGACAGGGGCGCGGGGAGCTGTTTTTT
.,TRBJ1-1,TRBV14,.,CASSPKLGTLNTEAFF,TGTGCCAGCAGCCCGAAACTCGGGACACTGAACACTGAAGCTTTCTTT
few,TRBJ2-7,TRBV6-1,.,CASSASASGVSYEQYF,TGTGCCAGCAGTGCCTCCGCGTCGGGAGTCTCCTACGAGCAGTACTTC